This paragraph reports one TCR beta chain. Its antigen is currently unknown. This record comes from a study of beta chain features in type 1 diabetes. The study's findings and limits: Type 1 diabetes patients had TCRB CDR3s that were shorter (moderately but significantly so) in all four CD4+ subsets. Sequencing the cDNA could make cells with high TCR expression show up more than they should.

V dropped 1 base and J dropped 2 bases, with 9 bases sitting between them. CDR1 is SGHTA and CDR2 is FQGNSA in the germline V gene. The CDR3 is 14 amino acids. Expressed TCRB transcripts were sequenced because the isolated RNA had all been reverse transcribed beforehand. Some clones are missing from TCRdb's copy, which holds only in-frame ones; the method was immunoSEQ multiplex PCR. The sample has about 190,000 clones; 7.8% are singletons. The sequenced sample consisted of central memory CD4+ T cells from blood. This TCR was sampled from a woman between 40 and 50 years old with type 1 diabetes. This chain joins TRBV7-2 and TRBJ2-7; possible D gene TRBD2, 5 bases. This CDR3 reads CASSLDAGPYEQYF. The CDR3 DNA sequence: TGTGCCAGCAGCTTAGATGCGGGTCCCTACGAGCAGTACTTC.